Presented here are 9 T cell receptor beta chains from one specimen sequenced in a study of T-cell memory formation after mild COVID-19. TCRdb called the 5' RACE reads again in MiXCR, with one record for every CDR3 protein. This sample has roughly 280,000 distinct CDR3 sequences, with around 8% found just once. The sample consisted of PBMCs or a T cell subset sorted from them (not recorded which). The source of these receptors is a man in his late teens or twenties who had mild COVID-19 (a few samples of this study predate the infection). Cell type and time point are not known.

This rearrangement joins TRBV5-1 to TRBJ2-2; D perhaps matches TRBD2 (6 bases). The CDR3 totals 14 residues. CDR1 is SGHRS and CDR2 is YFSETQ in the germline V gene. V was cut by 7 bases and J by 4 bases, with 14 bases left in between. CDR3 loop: CASGLAVVTGELFF. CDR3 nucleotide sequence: TGCGCCAGCGGTTTAGCGGTGGTCACCGGGGAGCTGTTTTTT.

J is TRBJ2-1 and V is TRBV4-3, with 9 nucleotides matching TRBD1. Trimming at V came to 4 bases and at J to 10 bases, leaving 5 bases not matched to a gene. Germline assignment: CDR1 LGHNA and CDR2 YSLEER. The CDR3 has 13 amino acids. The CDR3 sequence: CASSRGTGREQFF. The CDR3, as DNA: TGCGCCAGCAGCCGGGGGACAGGGCGGGAGCAGTTCTTC.

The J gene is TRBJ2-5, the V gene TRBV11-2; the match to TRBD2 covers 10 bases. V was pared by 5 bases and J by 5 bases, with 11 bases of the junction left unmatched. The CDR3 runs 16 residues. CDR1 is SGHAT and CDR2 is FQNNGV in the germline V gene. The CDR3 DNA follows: TGTGCCAGCAGCACACTAGCGGGGACGGCGCTCGAGACCCAGTACTTC. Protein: CASSTLAGTALETQYF.

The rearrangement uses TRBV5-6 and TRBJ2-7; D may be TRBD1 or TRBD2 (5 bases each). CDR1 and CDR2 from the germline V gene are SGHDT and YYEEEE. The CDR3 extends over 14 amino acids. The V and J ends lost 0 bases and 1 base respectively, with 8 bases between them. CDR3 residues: CASSLEGRSYEQYF. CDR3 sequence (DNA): TGTGCCAGCAGCTTGGAGGGGAGATCCTACGAGCAGTACTTC. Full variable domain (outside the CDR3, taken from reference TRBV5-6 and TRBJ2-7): DAGVTQSPTHLIKTRGQQVTLRCSPKSGHDTVSWYQQALGQGPQFIFQYYEEEERQRGNFPDRFSGHQFPNYSSELNVNALLLGDSALYLCASSLEGRSYEQYFGPGTRLTVT.

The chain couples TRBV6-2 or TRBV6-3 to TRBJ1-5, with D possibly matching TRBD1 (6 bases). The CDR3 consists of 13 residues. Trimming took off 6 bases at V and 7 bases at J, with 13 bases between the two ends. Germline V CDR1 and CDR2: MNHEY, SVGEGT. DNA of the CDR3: TGTGCCAGCAGCTCAGGGGTGAGGCAGCCCCAGCATTTT. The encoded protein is CASSSGVRQPQHF.

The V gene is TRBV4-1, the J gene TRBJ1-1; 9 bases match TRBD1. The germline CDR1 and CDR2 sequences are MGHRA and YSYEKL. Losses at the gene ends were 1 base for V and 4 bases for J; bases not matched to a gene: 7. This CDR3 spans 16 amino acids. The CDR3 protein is CASSQGGQGLGTEAFF. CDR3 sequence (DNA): TGCGCCAGCAGCCAAGGAGGACAGGGGTTGGGCACTGAAGCTTTCTTT.

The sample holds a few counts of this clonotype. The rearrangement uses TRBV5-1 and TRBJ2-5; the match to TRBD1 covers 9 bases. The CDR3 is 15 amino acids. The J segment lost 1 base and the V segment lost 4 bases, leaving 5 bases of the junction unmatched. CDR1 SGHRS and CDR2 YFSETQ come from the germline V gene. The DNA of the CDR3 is TGCGCCAGCAGCAGGACAGGGGCCTCCCAAGAGACCCAGTACTTC. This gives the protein CASSRTGASQETQYF.

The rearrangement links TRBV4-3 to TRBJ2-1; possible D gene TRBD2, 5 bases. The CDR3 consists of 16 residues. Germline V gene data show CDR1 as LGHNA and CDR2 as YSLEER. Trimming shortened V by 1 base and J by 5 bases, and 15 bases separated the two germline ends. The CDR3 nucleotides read TGCGCCAGCAGCCAAGTTAGGGCAGACGGGGACAATGAGCAGTTCTTC. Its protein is CASSQVRADGDNEQFF.

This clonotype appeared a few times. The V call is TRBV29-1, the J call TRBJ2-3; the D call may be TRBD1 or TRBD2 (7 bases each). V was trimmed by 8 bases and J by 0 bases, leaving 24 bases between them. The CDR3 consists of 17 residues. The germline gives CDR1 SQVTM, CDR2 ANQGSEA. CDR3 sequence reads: CSYGGDSVSSSTDTQYF. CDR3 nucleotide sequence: TGCAGCTATGGGGGGGACAGCGTCTCTTCTAGCACAGATACGCAGTATTTT.